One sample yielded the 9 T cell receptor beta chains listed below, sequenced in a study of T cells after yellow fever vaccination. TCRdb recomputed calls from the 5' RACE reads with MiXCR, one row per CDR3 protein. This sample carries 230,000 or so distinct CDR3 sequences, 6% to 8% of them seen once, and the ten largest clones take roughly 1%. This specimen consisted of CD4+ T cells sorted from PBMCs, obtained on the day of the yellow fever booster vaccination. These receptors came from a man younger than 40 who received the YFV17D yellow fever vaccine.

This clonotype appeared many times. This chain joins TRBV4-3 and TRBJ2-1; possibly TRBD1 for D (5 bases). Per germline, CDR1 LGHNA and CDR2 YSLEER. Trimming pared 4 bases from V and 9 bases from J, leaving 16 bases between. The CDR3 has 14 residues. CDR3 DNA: TGCGCCAGCAGCCTACAGGACAAAAAAAGTGAGCAGTTCTTC. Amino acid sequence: CASSLQDKKSEQFF.

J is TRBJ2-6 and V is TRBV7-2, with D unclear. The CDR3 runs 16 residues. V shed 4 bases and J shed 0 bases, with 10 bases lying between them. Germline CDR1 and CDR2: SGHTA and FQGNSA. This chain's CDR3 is CASSSVWGSGANVLTF. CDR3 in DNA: TGTGCCAGCAGCTCCGTTTGGGGCTCTGGGGCCAACGTCCTGACTTTC.

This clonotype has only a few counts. The CDR3 DNA is TGTGCCTGGACCCGTCCCCCGGGAGCCCGTGAGCAGTTCTTC. It translates to CAWTRPPGAREQFF. This chain uses TRBV30 with TRBJ2-1, with D perhaps TRBD2 (6 bases). The V gene's germline CDR1 is GTSNPN and CDR2 SVGIG (reference sequence). V was clipped by 4 bases and J by 9 bases, with 19 bases between them. The CDR3 has 14 amino acids. The full variable domain, its missing parts supplied by reference TRBV30 and TRBJ2-1, is SQTIHQWPATLVQPVGSPLSLECTVEGTSNPNLYWYRQAAGRGLQLLFYSVGIGQISSEVPQNLSASRPQDRQFILSSKKLLLSDSGFYLCAWTRPPGAREQFFGPGTRLTVL.

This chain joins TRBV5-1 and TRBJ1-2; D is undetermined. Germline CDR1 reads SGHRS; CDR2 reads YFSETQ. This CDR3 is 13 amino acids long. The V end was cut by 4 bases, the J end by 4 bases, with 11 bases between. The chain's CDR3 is CASSGSEPYGYTF. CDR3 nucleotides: TGCGCCAGCAGCGGGTCGGAGCCCTATGGCTACACCTTC.

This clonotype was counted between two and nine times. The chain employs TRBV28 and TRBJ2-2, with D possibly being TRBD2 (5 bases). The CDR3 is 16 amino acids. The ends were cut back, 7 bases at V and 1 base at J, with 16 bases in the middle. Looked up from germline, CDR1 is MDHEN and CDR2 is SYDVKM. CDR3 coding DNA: TGTGCCAGCACCTCCCCCTTAGCGAAGAACACCGGGGAGCTGTTTTTT. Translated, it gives CASTSPLAKNTGELFF.

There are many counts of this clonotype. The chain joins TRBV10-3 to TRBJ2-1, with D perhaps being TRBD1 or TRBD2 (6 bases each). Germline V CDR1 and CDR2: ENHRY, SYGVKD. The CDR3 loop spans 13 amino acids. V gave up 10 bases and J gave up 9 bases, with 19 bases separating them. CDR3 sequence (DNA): TGTGCCACCGGCTTCAAAGAGGGGGGTGAGCAGTTCTTC. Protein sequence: CATGFKEGGEQFF.

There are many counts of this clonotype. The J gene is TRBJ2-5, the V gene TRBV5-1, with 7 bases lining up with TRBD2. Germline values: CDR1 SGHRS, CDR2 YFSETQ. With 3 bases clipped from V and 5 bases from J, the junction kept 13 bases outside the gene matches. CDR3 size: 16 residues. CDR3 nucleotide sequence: TGCGCCAGCAGCTCGCCGGGGAGGGCCGGCCACGAGACCCAGTACTTC. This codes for CASSSPGRAGHETQYF.

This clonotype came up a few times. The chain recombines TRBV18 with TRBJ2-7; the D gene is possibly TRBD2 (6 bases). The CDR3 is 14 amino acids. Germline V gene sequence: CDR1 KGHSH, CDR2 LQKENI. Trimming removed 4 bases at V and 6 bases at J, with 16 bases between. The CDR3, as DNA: TGTGCCAGCTCACGAGAATGGCGGGACGGCGAGCAGTACTTC. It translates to CASSREWRDGEQYF.

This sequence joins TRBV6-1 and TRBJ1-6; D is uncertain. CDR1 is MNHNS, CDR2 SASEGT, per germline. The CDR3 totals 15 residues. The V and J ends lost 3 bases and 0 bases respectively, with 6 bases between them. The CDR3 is CASSDTISYNSPLHF. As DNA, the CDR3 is TGTGCCAGCAGTGATACGATCTCCTATAATTCACCCCTCCACTTT.